Listed below are T cell receptor beta chains from one sample, sequenced in a study of cytomegalovirus exposure and HLA in healthy donors. Repertoires were generated with immunoSEQ multiplex PCR, while TCRdb's copy carries only in-frame clones and drops some. Altogether about 120,000 clones are present, around a tenth being singletons, with the ten largest covering roughly 3%. The sample taken for sequencing was PBMCs. The receptors were sampled from a young man in good health and CMV-seronegative. The CDR3 runs from the conserved cysteine through the conserved F or W. The D gene is left open where the match is weak. Some rows have no size entry. The others give once, few or many, or a class for an expanded clone.

d_call: -
j_call: TRBJ2-2
clone_size: -
v_call: TRBV10-2
cdr3_nt: TGCGCCAGCAGTGAAGGACTACCGAGCACCGGGGAGCTGTTTTTT
cdr3_aa: CASSEGLPSTGELFF

d_call: -
j_call: TRBJ1-5
clone_size: few
v_call: TRBV7-8
cdr3_nt: TGTGCCAGCAGCTGGGATTCCGGGACTGAGGAGCAGCCCCAGCATTTT
cdr3_aa: CASSWDSGTEEQPQHF

d_call: -
j_call: TRBJ2-3
clone_size: -
v_call: TRBV6-5
cdr3_nt: TGTGCCAGCGCCCAGTCACGGGACACAGATACGCAGTATTTT
cdr3_aa: CASAQSRDTDTQYF

d_call: TRBD1
j_call: TRBJ1-1
clone_size: -
v_call: TRBV5-4
cdr3_nt: TGTGCCAGCAGCCAGGGGGCGGGAGTGATGAACACTGAAGCTTTCTTT
cdr3_aa: CASSQGAGVMNTEAFF

d_call: -
j_call: TRBJ1-5
clone_size: few
v_call: TRBV19
cdr3_nt: TGTGCCAGTAGTTTGGGAGGAAAGAATCAGCCCCAGCATTTT
cdr3_aa: CASSLGGKNQPQHF

d_call: TRBD1
j_call: TRBJ1-6
clone_size: -
v_call: TRBV7-9
cdr3_nt: TGTGCCAGCAGCCCCGGGACAGGGGGCTATAATTCACCCCTCCACTTT
cdr3_aa: CASSPGTGGYNSPLHF

d_call: TRBD1
j_call: TRBJ2-7
clone_size: -
v_call: TRBV11-2
cdr3_nt: TGTGCCAGCAGCTTACAAGCGGGGACAGGGGCTCACGAGCAGTACTTC
cdr3_aa: CASSLQAGTGAHEQYF

d_call: -
j_call: TRBJ2-1
clone_size: few
v_call: TRBV28
cdr3_nt: TGTGCCAGCAGACTCGGGACTCTCTACAATGAGCAGTTCTTC
cdr3_aa: CASRLGTLYNEQFF

d_call: TRBD1
j_call: TRBJ2-3
clone_size: few
v_call: TRBV5-1
cdr3_nt: TGCGCCAGCAGCCCCGGGACAGGGTGGGCAGATACGCAGTATTTT
cdr3_aa: CASSPGTGWADTQYF

d_call: TRBD1
j_call: TRBJ2-7
clone_size: few
v_call: TRBV18
cdr3_nt: TGTGCCAGCTCACCCGGGACAGATTACGAGCAGTACTTC
cdr3_aa: CASSPGTDYEQYF

d_call: -
j_call: TRBJ1-2
clone_size: -
v_call: TRBV19
cdr3_nt: TGTGCCAGTAATCCTGATATCCAGGGTTCTTATGGCTACACCTTC
cdr3_aa: CASNPDIQGSYGYTF

d_call: TRBD2
j_call: TRBJ2-1
clone_size: -
v_call: TRBV28
cdr3_nt: TGTGCCAGCAGTTCTTATAGTTTCGGACGGCCGGGACTAGCGGGAGGACTTAACAATGAGCAGTTCTTC
cdr3_aa: CASSSYSFGRPGLAGGLNNEQFF

d_call: TRBD1
j_call: TRBJ2-4
clone_size: few
v_call: TRBV7-2
cdr3_nt: TGTGCCAGCAGTCCGGGACAGGGGAGTTTTGCCAAAAACATTCAGTACTTC
cdr3_aa: CASSPGQGSFAKNIQYF

d_call: -
j_call: TRBJ2-6
clone_size: -
v_call: TRBV5-1
cdr3_nt: TGCGCCAGCAGCTTGGCCAGGTCTGGGGCCAACGTCCTGACTTTC
cdr3_aa: CASSLARSGANVLTF

d_call: TRBD1
j_call: TRBJ1-2
clone_size: few
v_call: TRBV7-2
cdr3_nt: TGTGCCAGCAGAGAAAGGAACAGGGGTGGCTACACCTTC
cdr3_aa: CASRERNRGGYTF

d_call: TRBD2
j_call: TRBJ2-1
clone_size: few
v_call: TRBV11-2
cdr3_nt: TGTGCCAGCAGCTTAAATGCGGGAGTCGGGAATGAGCAGTTCTTC
cdr3_aa: CASSLNAGVGNEQFF

d_call: TRBD1
j_call: TRBJ2-7
clone_size: few
v_call: TRBV25-1
cdr3_nt: TGTGCCAGCAGTCAAGGGGACAGCGTCGAGCAGTACTTC
cdr3_aa: CASSQGDSVEQYF

d_call: -
j_call: TRBJ1-6
clone_size: few
v_call: TRBV11-3
cdr3_nt: TGTGCCAGCAGCTTATTTGGCGGTAATTCACCCCTCCACTTT
cdr3_aa: CASSLFGGNSPLHF

d_call: -
j_call: TRBJ2-1
clone_size: few
v_call: TRBV27
cdr3_nt: TGTGCCACCCTTAGCGGAGGAAACTACAATGAGCAGTTCTTC
cdr3_aa: CATLSGGNYNEQFF

d_call: TRBD1
j_call: TRBJ1-1
clone_size: -
v_call: TRBV7-2
cdr3_nt: TGTGCCAGCAGCTTAGCGGACAGGGTTTCAAGCACTGAAGCTTTCTTT
cdr3_aa: CASSLADRVSSTEAFF

d_call: -
j_call: TRBJ1-1
clone_size: -
v_call: TRBV27
cdr3_nt: TGTGCCAGCAACCCGACAGGGAACACTGAAGCTTTCTTT
cdr3_aa: CASNPTGNTEAFF

d_call: -
j_call: TRBJ2-3
clone_size: -
v_call: TRBV5-1
cdr3_nt: TGCGCCAGCAGCTTGGACGGGATAGAAGATACGCAGTATTTT
cdr3_aa: CASSLDGIEDTQYF

d_call: TRBD1
j_call: TRBJ1-4
clone_size: -
v_call: TRBV28
cdr3_nt: TGTGCCAGCAGTTTTTGGCCAGGGGGAGTTAAGACTAATGAAAAACTGTTTTTT
cdr3_aa: CASSFWPGGVKTNEKLFF

d_call: -
j_call: TRBJ1-1
clone_size: -
v_call: TRBV19
cdr3_nt: TGTGCCAGTAGTATCGGGGGGGAGGTTGGAGAAGCTTTCTTT
cdr3_aa: CASSIGGEVGEAFF

d_call: -
j_call: TRBJ1-3
clone_size: -
v_call: TRBV6-1
cdr3_nt: TGTGCCAGCAGTGAAGCAGGGAGGAACACCATATATTTT
cdr3_aa: CASSEAGRNTIYF

d_call: -
j_call: TRBJ1-4
clone_size: few
v_call: TRBV29-1
cdr3_nt: TGCAGCGTTGAAGATGGAGGCCCCAATGAAAAACTGTTTTTT
cdr3_aa: CSVEDGGPNEKLFF

d_call: -
j_call: TRBJ2-7
clone_size: -
v_call: TRBV5-4
cdr3_nt: TGTGCCAGCAGCTTGGGTCCTAGCGTTCCCTACGAGCAGTACTTC
cdr3_aa: CASSLGPSVPYEQYF

d_call: -
j_call: TRBJ1-3
clone_size: few
v_call: TRBV7-6
cdr3_nt: TGTGCCAGCAGCTTATTCGGGGAATCTGGAAACACCATATATTTT
cdr3_aa: CASSLFGESGNTIYF

d_call: TRBD1
j_call: TRBJ1-2
clone_size: -
v_call: TRBV5-6
cdr3_nt: TGTGCCAGCAGCTTGTTCGGGCAGGGGGCAGGAGGCTACACCTTC
cdr3_aa: CASSLFGQGAGGYTF

d_call: -
j_call: TRBJ2-2
clone_size: -
v_call: TRBV30
cdr3_nt: TGTGCCTGGAGTGTATCAGGCATGAAGCTGTTTTTT
cdr3_aa: CAWSVSGMKLFF

d_call: TRBD2
j_call: TRBJ2-5
clone_size: -
v_call: TRBV7-8
cdr3_nt: TGTGCCAGCAGCTTAAGCTTGGGAGGGTCCCTACGGGAGGCCCAGTACTTC
cdr3_aa: CASSLSLGGSLREAQYF

d_call: TRBD1
j_call: TRBJ2-5
clone_size: -
v_call: TRBV11-2
cdr3_nt: TGTGCCAGCAGCTTAGACGGACAGGGCGGGTCCAAGACCCAGTACTTC
cdr3_aa: CASSLDGQGGSKTQYF

d_call: -
j_call: TRBJ2-1
clone_size: -
v_call: TRBV6-1
cdr3_nt: TGTGCCAGCAGTGAACAGGGAAACGAGCAGTTCTTC
cdr3_aa: CASSEQGNEQFF

d_call: TRBD1
j_call: TRBJ1-2
clone_size: -
v_call: TRBV10-3
cdr3_nt: TGTGCCATCAGTGATTCGAAGGACAGGGGTGGGTATGGCTACACCTTC
cdr3_aa: CAISDSKDRGGYGYTF

d_call: TRBD2
j_call: TRBJ2-1
clone_size: few
v_call: TRBV25-1
cdr3_nt: TGTGCCAGCAGTGGTCGCAGGTTGGCGGGAGATTACAATGAGCAGTTCTTC
cdr3_aa: CASSGRRLAGDYNEQFF

d_call: TRBD1
j_call: TRBJ1-4
clone_size: few
v_call: TRBV5-1
cdr3_nt: TGCGCCAGCAGCTTGGGACAGGGAGGAGAAAAACTGTTTTTT
cdr3_aa: CASSLGQGGEKLFF